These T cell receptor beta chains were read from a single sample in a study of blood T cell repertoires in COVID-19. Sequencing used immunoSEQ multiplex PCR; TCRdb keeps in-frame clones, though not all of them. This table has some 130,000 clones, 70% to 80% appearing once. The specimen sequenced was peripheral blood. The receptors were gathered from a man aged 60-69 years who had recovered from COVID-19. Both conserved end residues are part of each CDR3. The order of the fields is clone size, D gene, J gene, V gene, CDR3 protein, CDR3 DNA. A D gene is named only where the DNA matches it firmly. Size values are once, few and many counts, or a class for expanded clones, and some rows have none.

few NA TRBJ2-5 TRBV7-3 CASSISGKKTQYF TGTGCCAGCAGCATTAGCGGAAAGAAGACCCAGTACTTC
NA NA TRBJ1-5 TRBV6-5 CASLGDSAGNQPQHF TGTGCCAGCCTAGGCGACAGCGCAGGGAATCAGCCCCAGCATTTT
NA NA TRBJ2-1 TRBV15 CATRKSPVERFSYNEQFF TGTGCCACCCGTAAGTCCCCCGTCGAGCGGTTCTCCTACAATGAGCAGTTCTTC
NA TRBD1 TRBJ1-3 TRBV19 CASTMVGDRATRGGNTIYF TGTGCCAGTACCATGGTCGGGGACAGGGCCACCAGAGGGGGAAACACCATATATTTT
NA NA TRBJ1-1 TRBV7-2 CASSLSVNTEAFF TGTGCCAGCAGCTTATCAGTGAACACTGAAGCTTTCTTT
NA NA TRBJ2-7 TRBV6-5 CASSYSARYEQYF TGTGCCAGCAGTTACTCCGCGCGGTACGAGCAGTACTTC
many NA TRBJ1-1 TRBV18 CASSPRKGGDTEAFF TGTGCCAGCTCACCACGGAAGGGAGGGGACACTGAAGCTTTCTTT
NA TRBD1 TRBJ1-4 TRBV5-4 CATQGATNEKLFF TGTGCCACCCAGGGGGCGACTAATGAAAAACTGTTTTTT
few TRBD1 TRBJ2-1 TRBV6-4 CASSDHDRGTYNEQFF TGTGCCAGCAGTGACCACGACAGGGGAACCTACAATGAGCAGTTCTTC
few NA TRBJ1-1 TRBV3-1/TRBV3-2 CASSQDLAATEAFF TGTGCCAGCAGCCAAGATCTGGCGGCGACTGAAGCTTTCTTT
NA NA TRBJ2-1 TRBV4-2 CASSQNRDPNNEQFF TGTGCCAGCAGCCAAAATAGAGATCCAAACAATGAGCAGTTCTTC
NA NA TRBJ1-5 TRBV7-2 CASSLSRGGRQQPQHF TGTGCCAGCAGCCTGTCCCGGGGAGGGCGGCAACAGCCCCAGCATTTT
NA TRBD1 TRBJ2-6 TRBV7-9 CASSPGQGLAGANVLTF TGTGCCAGCAGTCCGGGACAGGGTCTAGCTGGGGCCAACGTCCTGACTTTC
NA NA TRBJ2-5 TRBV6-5 CASSYSGGTQYF TGTGCCAGCAGTTACTCCGGGGGGACCCAGTACTTC
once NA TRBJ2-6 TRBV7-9 CASTQGGANVLTF TGTGCCAGCACCCAGGGGGGGGCCAACGTCCTGACTTTC
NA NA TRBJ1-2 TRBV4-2 CASSQVGGGYTF TGTGCCAGCAGCCAGGTCGGGGGGGGCTACACCTTC
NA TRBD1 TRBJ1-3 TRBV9 CASSATGIGGNTIYF TGTGCCAGCAGCGCGACAGGGATCGGTGGAAACACCATATATTTT
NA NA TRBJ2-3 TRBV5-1 CASSLTGLGHDTQYF TGCGCCAGCAGCTTGACAGGGCTGGGGCATGATACGCAGTATTTT
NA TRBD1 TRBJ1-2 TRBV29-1 CSGQGANGYTF TGCAGCGGACAGGGCGCGAATGGCTACACCTTC
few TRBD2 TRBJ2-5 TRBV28 CASTRRVLAGGRETQYF TGTGCCAGCACCCGGCGGGTCCTAGCGGGGGGAAGGGAGACCCAGTACTTC
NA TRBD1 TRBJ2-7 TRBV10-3 CAIATEGAYEQYF TGTGCCATCGCCACTGAGGGGGCATACGAGCAGTACTTC
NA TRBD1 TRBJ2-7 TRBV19 CASSRTGGFNEQYF TGTGCCAGTAGTAGGACAGGGGGCTTCAACGAGCAGTACTTC
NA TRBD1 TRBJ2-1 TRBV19 CASSMRGGQGTSYNEQFF TGTGCCAGTAGTATGAGAGGGGGACAGGGAACCTCCTACAATGAGCAGTTCTTC
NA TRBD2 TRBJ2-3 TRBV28 CASSFSLAGGLTSTDTQYF TGTGCCAGCAGTTTCTCCCTAGCGGGAGGTCTGACTAGCACAGATACGCAGTATTTT
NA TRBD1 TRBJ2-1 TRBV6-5 CASWRSQGSWNEQFF TGTGCCAGCTGGAGGTCACAGGGGAGTTGGAATGAGCAGTTCTTC
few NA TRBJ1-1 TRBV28 CASSSGGRRDTEAFF TGTGCCAGCAGTTCGGGCGGCCGGAGGGACACTGAAGCTTTCTTT
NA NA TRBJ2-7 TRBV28 CASQTINPYEQYF TGTGCCAGCCAAACTATAAACCCCTACGAGCAGTACTTC
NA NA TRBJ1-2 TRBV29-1 CSVFSAEYGYTF TGCAGCGTTTTCTCCGCGGAGTATGGCTACACCTTC
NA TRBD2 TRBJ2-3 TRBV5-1 CASSFPTSGGTDTQYF TGCGCCAGCAGCTTCCCTACTAGCGGGGGCACAGATACGCAGTATTTT
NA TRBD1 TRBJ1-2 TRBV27 CASSLYGLGTGSYGYTF TGTGCCAGCAGTTTATATGGGTTGGGGACAGGGAGCTATGGCTACACCTTC
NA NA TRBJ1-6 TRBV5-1 CASSTSGEPNSPLHF TGCGCCAGCAGCACTTCAGGGGAGCCGAATTCACCCCTCCACTTT
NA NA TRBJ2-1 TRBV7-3 CASSSSGRANEQFF TGTGCCAGCAGCTCCTCCGGGAGAGCGAATGAGCAGTTCTTC
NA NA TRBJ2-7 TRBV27 CASSGLGLYEQYF TGTGCCAGCAGCGGTCTAGGTTTGTACGAGCAGTACTTC
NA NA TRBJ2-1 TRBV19 CASKGTSYNEQFF TGTGCCAGTAAGGGGACATCCTACAATGAGCAGTTCTTC
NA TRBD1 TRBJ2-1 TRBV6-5 CATDRDSDNEQFF TGTGCCACCGACAGGGATTCTGACAATGAGCAGTTCTTC
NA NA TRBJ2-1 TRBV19 CASSIQGQGYNEQFF TGTGCCAGTAGTATTCAGGGGCAGGGCTACAATGAGCAGTTCTTC
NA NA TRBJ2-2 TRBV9 CASSITGTQTGELFF TGTGCCAGCAGCATTACCGGGACACAAACCGGGGAGCTGTTTTTT
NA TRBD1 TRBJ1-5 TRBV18 CASSPQGQNSNQPQHF TGTGCCAGCTCACCACAGGGACAGAATAGCAATCAGCCCCAGCATTTT
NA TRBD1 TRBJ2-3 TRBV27 CASSGGQGFFTQYF TGTGCCAGCAGTGGTGGACAGGGGTTTTTTACGCAGTATTTT
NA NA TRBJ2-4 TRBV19 CASSIDFAGAAKNIQYF TGTGCCAGTAGTATAGATTTCGCTGGGGCCGCCAAAAACATTCAGTACTTC
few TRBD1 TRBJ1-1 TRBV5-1 CASSRTGTLNTEAFF TGCGCCAGCAGCCGGACAGGGACTCTGAACACTGAAGCTTTCTTT
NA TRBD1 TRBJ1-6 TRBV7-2 CASSPRGQGSILHF TGTGCCAGCAGCCCCCGCGGACAGGGATCCATCCTCCACTTT
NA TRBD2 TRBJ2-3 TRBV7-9 CASSPITGTSEETDTQYF TGTGCCAGCAGCCCTATCACTGGGACTAGCGAGGAGACAGATACGCAGTATTTT
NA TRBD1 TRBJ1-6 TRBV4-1 CASSQTGTGGLDSPLHF TGCGCCAGCAGCCAGACGGGGACAGGGGGCTTGGATTCACCCCTCCACTTT
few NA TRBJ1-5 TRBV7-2 CASSSRLDKPQHF TGTGCCAGCAGCTCTCGGTTGGACAAGCCCCAGCATTTT
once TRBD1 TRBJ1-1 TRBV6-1 CASSEVAGGITEAFF TGTGCCAGCAGTGAAGTGGCAGGGGGCATCACTGAAGCTTTCTTT
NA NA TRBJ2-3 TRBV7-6 CASSLVRSTDTQYF TGTGCCAGCAGCTTAGTCAGAAGCACAGATACGCAGTATTTT
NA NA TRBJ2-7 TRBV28 CASTHSMGGQGEQYF TGTGCCAGCACCCACTCTATGGGGGGGCAGGGCGAGCAGTACTTC